This TCR beta chain was profiled in a study of T cell responses to AZD1222 COVID-19 vaccine. The V and J ends lost 5 bases and 1 base, in that order; junction bases with no gene match: 14. This CDR3 contains 18 residues. CDR1 and CDR2 (germline): MNHEY, SMNVEV (reference sequence). TCRdb keeps only in-frame clones here, not all; method: immunoSEQ multiplex PCR. Of 180,000 or so clones in the sample, more than 70% were seen once. This chain connects TRBV27 to TRBJ1-2; 9 bases match TRBD1. This TCR came from an adult who received the AZD1222 COVID-19 vaccine. Sequenced here: peripheral blood, sampled 28 days after the second AZD1222 dose. The CDR3 DNA reads TGTGCCAGCAGTAAATACCTCCCGGGGACAGGGCGTAACTATGGCTACACCTTC. It is translated as CASSKYLPGTGRNYGYTF.